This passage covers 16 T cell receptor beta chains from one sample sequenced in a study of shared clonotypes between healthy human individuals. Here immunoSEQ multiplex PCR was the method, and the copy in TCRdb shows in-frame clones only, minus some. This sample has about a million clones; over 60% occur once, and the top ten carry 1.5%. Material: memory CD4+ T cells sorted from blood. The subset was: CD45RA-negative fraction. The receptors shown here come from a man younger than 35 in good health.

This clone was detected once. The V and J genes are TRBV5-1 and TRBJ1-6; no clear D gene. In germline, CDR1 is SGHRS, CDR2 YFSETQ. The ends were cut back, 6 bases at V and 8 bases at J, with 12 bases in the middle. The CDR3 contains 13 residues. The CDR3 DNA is TGCGCCAGCAATACGGCCGGGGATTCACCCCTCCACTTT. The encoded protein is CASNTAGDSPLHF.

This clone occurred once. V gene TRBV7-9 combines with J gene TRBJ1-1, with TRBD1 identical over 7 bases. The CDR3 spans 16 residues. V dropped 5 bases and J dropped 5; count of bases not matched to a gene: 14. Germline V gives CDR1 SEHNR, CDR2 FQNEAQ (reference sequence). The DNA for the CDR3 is TGTGCCAGCAGCCCGCCCGGAGGCCAGGGGGTTACTGAAGCTTTCTTT. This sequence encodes CASSPPGGQGVTEAFF. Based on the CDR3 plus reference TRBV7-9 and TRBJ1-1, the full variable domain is DTGVSQNPRHKITKRGQNVTFRCDPISEHNRLYWYRQTLGQGPEFLTYFQNEAQLEKSRLLSDRFSAERPKGSFSTLEIQRTEQGDSAMYLCASSPPGGQGVTEAFFGQGTRLTVV.

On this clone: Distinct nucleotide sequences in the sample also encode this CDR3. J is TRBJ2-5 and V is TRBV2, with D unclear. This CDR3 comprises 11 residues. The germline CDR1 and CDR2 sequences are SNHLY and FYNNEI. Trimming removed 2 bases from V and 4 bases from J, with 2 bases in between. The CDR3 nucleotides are TGTGCCAGCAGTGAACGAGAGACCCAGTACTTC. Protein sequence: CASSERETQYF.

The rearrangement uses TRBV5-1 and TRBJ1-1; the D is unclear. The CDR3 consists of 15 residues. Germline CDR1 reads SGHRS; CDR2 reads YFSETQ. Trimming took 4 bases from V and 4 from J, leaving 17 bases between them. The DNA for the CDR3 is TGCGCCAGCAGCCTCTCAGGTCCTGAAACCACTGAAGCTTTCTTT. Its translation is CASSLSGPETTEAFF.

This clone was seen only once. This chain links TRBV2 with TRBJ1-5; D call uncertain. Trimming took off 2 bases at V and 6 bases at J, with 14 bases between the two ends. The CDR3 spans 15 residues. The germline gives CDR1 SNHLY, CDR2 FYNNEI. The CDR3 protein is CASSESTGSGQPQHF. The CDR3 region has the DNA TGTGCCAGCAGTGAATCGACGGGGAGCGGTCAGCCCCAGCATTTT.

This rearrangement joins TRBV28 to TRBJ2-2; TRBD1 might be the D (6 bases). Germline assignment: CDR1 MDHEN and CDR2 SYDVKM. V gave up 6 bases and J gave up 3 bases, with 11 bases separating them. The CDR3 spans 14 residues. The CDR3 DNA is TGTGCCAGCAGGCGCTCAGGGGACACCGGGGAGCTGTTTTTT. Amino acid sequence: CASRRSGDTGELFF.

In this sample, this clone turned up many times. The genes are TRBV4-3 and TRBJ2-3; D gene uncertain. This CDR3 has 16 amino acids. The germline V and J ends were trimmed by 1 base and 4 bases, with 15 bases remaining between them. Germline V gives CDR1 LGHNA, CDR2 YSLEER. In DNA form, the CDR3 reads TGCGCCAGCAGCCAAGGACATGCTAAGTTAGCAGATACGCAGTATTTT. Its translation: CASSQGHAKLADTQYF.

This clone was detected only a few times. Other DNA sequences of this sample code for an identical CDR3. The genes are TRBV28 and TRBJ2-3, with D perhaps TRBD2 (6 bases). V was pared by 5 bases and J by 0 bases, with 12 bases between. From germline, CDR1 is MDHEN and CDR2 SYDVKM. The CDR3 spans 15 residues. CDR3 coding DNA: TGTGCCAGCAGTGCCGGGACTGGAAGCACAGATACGCAGTATTTT. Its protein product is CASSAGTGSTDTQYF.

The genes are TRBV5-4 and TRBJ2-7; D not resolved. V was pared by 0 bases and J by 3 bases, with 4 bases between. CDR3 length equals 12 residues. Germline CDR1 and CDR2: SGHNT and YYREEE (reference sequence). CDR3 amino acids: CASSLEFYEQYF. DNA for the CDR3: TGTGCCAGCAGCTTGGAGTTCTACGAGCAGTACTTC.

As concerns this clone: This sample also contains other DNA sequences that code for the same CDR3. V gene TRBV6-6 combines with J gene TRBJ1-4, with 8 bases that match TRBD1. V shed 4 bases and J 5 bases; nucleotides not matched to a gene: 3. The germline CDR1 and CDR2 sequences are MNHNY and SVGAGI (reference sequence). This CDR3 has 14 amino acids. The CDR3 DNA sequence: TGTGCCAGCAGTTCAACAGGGGGAAATGAAAAACTGTTTTTT. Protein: CASSSTGGNEKLFF.

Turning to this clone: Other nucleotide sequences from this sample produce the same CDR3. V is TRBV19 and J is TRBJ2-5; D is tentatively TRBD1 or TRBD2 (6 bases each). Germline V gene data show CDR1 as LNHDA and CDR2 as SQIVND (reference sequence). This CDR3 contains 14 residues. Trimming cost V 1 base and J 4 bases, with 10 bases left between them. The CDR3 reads CASSIGGGGETQYF. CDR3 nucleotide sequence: TGTGCCAGTAGTATAGGAGGGGGAGGAGAGACCCAGTACTTC.

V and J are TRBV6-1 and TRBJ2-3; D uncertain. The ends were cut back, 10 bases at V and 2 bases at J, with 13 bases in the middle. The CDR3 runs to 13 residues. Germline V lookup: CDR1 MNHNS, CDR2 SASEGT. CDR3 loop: CANSARPTDTQYF. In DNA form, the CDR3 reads TGTGCCAACTCAGCTAGGCCCACAGATACGCAGTATTTT.

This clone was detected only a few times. The CDR3 reads CASRGGLAEQYF. Here the CDR3 DNA reads TGTGCCAGCAGGGGGGGTTTGGCCGAGCAGTACTTC. The chain uses TRBV11-1 and TRBJ2-7, with D possibly matching TRBD2 (6 bases). The V and J ends lost 6 bases and 6 bases respectively, with 12 bases between them. Germline V gene lookup returns CDR1 SGHAT and CDR2 FQDESV (reference sequence). CDR3 length: 12 amino acids.

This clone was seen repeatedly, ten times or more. The CDR3 reads CASGQGPNSPLHF. CDR3 bases: TGTGCCAGCGGGCAGGGCCCGAATTCACCCCTCCACTTT. V usage is TRBV2 and J usage is TRBJ1-6; a weak D match, TRBD1 (5 bases). Per the germline V gene, CDR1 is SNHLY and CDR2 is FYNNEI. V was clipped by 8 bases and J by 7 bases, with 12 bases between them. The length of the CDR3 is 13 residues.

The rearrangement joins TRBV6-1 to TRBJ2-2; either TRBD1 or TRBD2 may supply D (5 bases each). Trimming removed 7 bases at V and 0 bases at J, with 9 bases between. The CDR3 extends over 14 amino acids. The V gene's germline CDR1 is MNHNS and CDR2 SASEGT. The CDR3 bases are TGTGCCAGCATATGGGGGTCGAACACCGGGGAGCTGTTTTTT. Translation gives CASIWGSNTGELFF.

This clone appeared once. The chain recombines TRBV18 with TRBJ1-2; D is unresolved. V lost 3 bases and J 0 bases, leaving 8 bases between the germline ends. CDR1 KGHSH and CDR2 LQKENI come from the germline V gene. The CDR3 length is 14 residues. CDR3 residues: CASSPASPNYGYTF. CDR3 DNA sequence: TGTGCCAGCTCACCGGCCAGCCCTAACTATGGCTACACCTTC.